This entry lists 2 T cell receptor beta chains sequenced from one sample in a study of CD8 T cells in Susac syndrome. After extraction with the RNeasy kit, roughly 0.5 to 1 ug of the RNA was reverse transcribed using random hexamers. Using its own MiXCR run on the immunoSEQ multiplex PCR reads, TCRdb lists one record per CDR3 protein. The profile shows about 190,000 distinct CDR3 sequences, 95% of them singletons. Sequenced material: CD8+ T cells from PBMCs. The receptors were sampled from a human donor with Susac syndrome.

J is TRBJ2-2 and V is TRBV29-1; a possible D gene is TRBD1 (6 bases). The CDR3 loop spans 13 amino acids. V lost 7 bases to trimming and J lost 4 bases, with 13 bases between them. Germline CDR1 and CDR2: SQVTM and ANQGSEA. The CDR3 region is CSAVQGITGELFF. Written as DNA, the CDR3 is TGCAGCGCTGTACAGGGAATCACCGGGGAGCTGTTTTTT.

The J gene is TRBJ1-5, the V gene TRBV20-1; D gene uncertain. Between the trimmed V and J ends, which lost 2 bases and 6 bases, there was a span of 11 bases. The V gene's germline CDR1 is DFQATT and CDR2 SNEGSKA (reference sequence). This CDR3 contains 13 residues. The CDR3: CSARRQVGQPQHF. For the CDR3, the DNA is TGCAGTGCTAGAAGGCAGGTGGGTCAGCCCCAGCATTTT.